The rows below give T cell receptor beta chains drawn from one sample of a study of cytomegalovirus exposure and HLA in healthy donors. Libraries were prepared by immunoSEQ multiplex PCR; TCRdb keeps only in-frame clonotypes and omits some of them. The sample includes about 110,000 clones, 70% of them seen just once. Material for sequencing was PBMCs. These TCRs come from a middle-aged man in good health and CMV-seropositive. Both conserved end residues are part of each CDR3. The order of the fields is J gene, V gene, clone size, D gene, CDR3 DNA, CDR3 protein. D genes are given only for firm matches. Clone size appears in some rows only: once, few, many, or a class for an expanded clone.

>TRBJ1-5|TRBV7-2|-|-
TGTGCCAGCAGCTTGAGCCGGGGACAGCCCCAGCATTTT
CASSLSRGQPQHF
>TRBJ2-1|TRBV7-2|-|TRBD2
TGTGCCAGCAGCCGAACTAGCGACTCCTACAATGAGCAGTTCTTC
CASSRTSDSYNEQFF
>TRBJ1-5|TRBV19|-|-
TGTGCCAGTAGTATAAGGGAGTTGCGCAATCAGCCCCAGCATTTT
CASSIRELRNQPQHF
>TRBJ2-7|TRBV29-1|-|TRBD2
TGCAGCGTTGAATGGAGCGGGATCTCCCACGAGCAGTACTTC
CSVEWSGISHEQYF
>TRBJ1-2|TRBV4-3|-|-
TGCGCCAGCAGCCAAGATCGGACTGATAACTATGGCTACACCTTC
CASSQDRTDNYGYTF
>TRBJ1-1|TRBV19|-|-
TGTGCCAGTAGTCCCGACTGGAACACTGAAGCTTTCTTT
CASSPDWNTEAFF
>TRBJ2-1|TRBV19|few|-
TGTGCCAGTAGTATGAGGAATAAGGAGCAGTTCTTC
CASSMRNKEQFF
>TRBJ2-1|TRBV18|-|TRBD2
TGTGCCAGCTCACCACGATGGACTAGCGGGACTACATACAATGAGCAGTTCTTC
CASSPRWTSGTTYNEQFF
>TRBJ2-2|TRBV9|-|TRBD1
TGTGCCAGCAGCACCAGACAGGGGAACACCGGGGAGCTGTTTTTT
CASSTRQGNTGELFF
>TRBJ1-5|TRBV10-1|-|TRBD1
TGCGCCAGCAGTGCGTACGGGACAGGGGTTCGCGATAGCAATCAGCCCCAGCATTTT
CASSAYGTGVRDSNQPQHF
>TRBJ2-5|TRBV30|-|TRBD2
TGTGCCTGGCGACTAGCGGGACCTGGGGAGACCCAGTACTTC
CAWRLAGPGETQYF
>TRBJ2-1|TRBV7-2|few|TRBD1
TGTGCCAGCTGCCTAACCGGGACAGGGGTCGATGAGCAGTTCTTC
CASCLTGTGVDEQFF
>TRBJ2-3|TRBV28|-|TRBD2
TGTGCCAGCAGTTTGGGGACTAGCGGGAGGAAAGATACGCAGTATTTT
CASSLGTSGRKDTQYF
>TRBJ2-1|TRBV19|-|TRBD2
TGTGCCAGTAGTATCCCGGGACTAGCGGGCCATCCGGGAAATGAGCAGTTCTTC
CASSIPGLAGHPGNEQFF
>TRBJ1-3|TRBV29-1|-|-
TGCAGCGTTGAAGATCAGGGTAGCTCTGGAAACACCATATATTTT
CSVEDQGSSGNTIYF
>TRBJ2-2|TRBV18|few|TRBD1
TGTGCCAGCTCACCCGCAGGGGGCAACACCGGGGAGCTGTTTTTT
CASSPAGGNTGELFF
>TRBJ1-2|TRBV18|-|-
TGTGCCAGCTCCCCGGGGGCTAACTATGGCTACACCTTC
CASSPGANYGYTF
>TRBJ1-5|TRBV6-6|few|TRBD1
TGTGCCAGCAGTTCGACAGGGGGCAATCAGCCCCAGCATTTT
CASSSTGGNQPQHF
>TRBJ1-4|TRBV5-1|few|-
TGCGCCAGCAGCGCTGGTTGGTTGGGGCAGCCGAATGAAAAACTGTTTTTT
CASSAGWLGQPNEKLFF
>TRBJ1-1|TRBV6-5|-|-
TGTGCCAGCAGTTACTCGCGCGGGTTTGATGAAGCTTTCTTT
CASSYSRGFDEAFF
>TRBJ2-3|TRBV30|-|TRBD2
TGTGCCTGGAGTGCCTTAGCGGGAGGAGTAGATACGCAGTATTTT
CAWSALAGGVDTQYF
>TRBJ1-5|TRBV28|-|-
TGTGCCAGCAGAAGGACAGTCTATAGCAATCAGCCCCAGCATTTT
CASRRTVYSNQPQHF
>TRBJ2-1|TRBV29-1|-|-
TGCAGCGTTGTGCTCCCCGGGTACAATGAGCAGTTCTTC
CSVVLPGYNEQFF
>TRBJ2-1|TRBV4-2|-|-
TGTGCCAGCAGCCAAGAGGCCAGCGGAGCGTACAATGAGCAGTTCTTC
CASSQEASGAYNEQFF
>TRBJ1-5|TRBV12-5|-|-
TGTGCTAGTGCTTTCGGGGGGGGTCAGCCCCAGCATTTT
CASAFGGGQPQHF
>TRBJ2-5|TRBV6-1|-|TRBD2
TGTGCCAGCAGTGTACTAGCGGGAGGGCCCGAGACCCAGTACTTC
CASSVLAGGPETQYF
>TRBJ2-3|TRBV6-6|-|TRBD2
TGTGCCAGCAGCCCCGGAACTAGCGGGAGCACAGATACGCAGTATTTT
CASSPGTSGSTDTQYF
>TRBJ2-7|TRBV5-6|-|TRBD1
TGTGCCAGCAGCTCTCCGGGACAGGGGGGCGAGCAGTACTTC
CASSSPGQGGEQYF
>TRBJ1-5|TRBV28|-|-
TGTGCCAGCAGCTCCACCTCAGGGGTCCAGCCCCAGCATTTT
CASSSTSGVQPQHF
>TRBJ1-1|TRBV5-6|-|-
TGTGCCAGCAGCTTGGGGCGGGCGGAAGCTTTCTTT
CASSLGRAEAFF
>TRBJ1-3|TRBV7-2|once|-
TGTGCCAGCAGCTTAGGGGCCCCTGGAAACACCATATATTTT
CASSLGAPGNTIYF
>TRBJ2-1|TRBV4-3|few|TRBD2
TGCGCCAGCAGCCAAGGACTAGCGGGAGGCCCCAATGAGCAGTTCTTC
CASSQGLAGGPNEQFF
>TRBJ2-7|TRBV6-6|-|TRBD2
TGTGCCAGCAGTTCCACTAGCGGGAGATCAGGAGAGCAGTACTTC
CASSSTSGRSGEQYF
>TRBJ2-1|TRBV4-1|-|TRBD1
TGCGCCAGCAGCCAAGAGGGGGGACAGGGGGCAAGTGAGCAGTTCTTC
CASSQEGGQGASEQFF
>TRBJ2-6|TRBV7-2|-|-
TGTGCCAGCAGCCTGGACCCGGAGGGCAACGTCCTGACTTTC
CASSLDPEGNVLTF
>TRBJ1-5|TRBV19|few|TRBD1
TGTGCCAGTAGCCAGGGGGCTTCGGGTCAGCCCCAGCATTTT
CASSQGASGQPQHF
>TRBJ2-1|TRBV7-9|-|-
TGTGCCAGCAGCTTGGCCGCCTACAATGAGCAGTTCTTC
CASSLAAYNEQFF
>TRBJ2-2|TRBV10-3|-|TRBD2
TGTGCCATCAGTGCTAGCGGGAGGATGTCCGGGGAGCTGTTTTTT
CAISASGRMSGELFF
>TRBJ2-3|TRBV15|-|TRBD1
TGTGCCACCAGCAGATCGGGACAGGGCACAGATACGCAGTATTTT
CATSRSGQGTDTQYF
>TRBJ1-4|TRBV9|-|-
TGTGCCAGCAGCGCGGGTCCAGGGGAGAAACTGTTTTTT
CASSAGPGEKLFF
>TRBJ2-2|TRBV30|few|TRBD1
TGTGCCTGGAGACCGCGGGACAGGGGCTCCGGGGAGCTGTTTTTT
CAWRPRDRGSGELFF
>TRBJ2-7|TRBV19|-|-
TGTGCCAGTAGTGTCCGGGACACCTACGAGCAGTACTTC
CASSVRDTYEQYF
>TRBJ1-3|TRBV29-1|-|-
TGCAGCGTTGAAGGGTACGGACTGGACGATGGAAACACCATATATTTT
CSVEGYGLDDGNTIYF
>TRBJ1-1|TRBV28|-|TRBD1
TGTGCCAGCTTACCAGGCACAGGGGGCAGGAACACTGAAGCTTTCTTT
CASLPGTGGRNTEAFF
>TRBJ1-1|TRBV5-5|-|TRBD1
TGTGCCAGCAGTTGGACAGGGCAAAACACTGAAGCTTTCTTT
CASSWTGQNTEAFF
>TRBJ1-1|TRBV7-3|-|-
TGTGCCAGCAGCGCAGGGCCGAACACTGAAGCTTTCTTT
CASSAGPNTEAFF
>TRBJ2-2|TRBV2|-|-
TGTGCCAGCAGTGTATACGGGGGGAACACCGGGGAGCTGTTTTTT
CASSVYGGNTGELFF
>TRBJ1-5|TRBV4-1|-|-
TGCGCCAGCAGCCAAGATGGTTCAGGGAGGGGGCCCCAGCATTTT
CASSQDGSGRGPQHF
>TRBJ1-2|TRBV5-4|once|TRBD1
TGTGCCAGCAGCATCGACGGACAGGGGACTAACTATGGCTACACCTTC
CASSIDGQGTNYGYTF
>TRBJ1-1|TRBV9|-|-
TGTGCCAGCAGCGTAGGTGCCCAGGGAACTGAAGCTTTCTTT
CASSVGAQGTEAFF